This T cell receptor beta chain came from a study of post-analysis software for immune sequencing data. Turning to the study itself: Courses of disease covered relapsing-remitting, secondary progressive and progressive-relapsing multiple sclerosis. The study, taken as a whole, reports: Co-batched samples clustered tightly together by F measure.

Prepared TCR beta cDNA libraries contained unique molecular identifiers. TCRdb analysed the PCR reads with MiXCR anew, one entry per CDR3 protein. The sample yields a few hundred thousand distinct CDR3 sequences, less than 40% seen once. With regard to this clonotype: Its antigen remains unknown.

The receptor comes from a girl between 10 and 17 years old with multiple sclerosis. The sample taken for sequencing was blood.

CDR3 DNA: TGTGCCAGCAGTCTCCCCGGGGATACGCAGTATTTT. This translates into CASSLPGDTQYF. The V gene is TRBV28, the J gene TRBJ2-3; D is undetermined. Trimming took 5 bases from V and 6 from J, leaving 9 bases between them. The germline gives CDR1 MDHEN, CDR2 SYDVKM. The CDR3 consists of 12 residues.